This T cell receptor beta chain was recorded in a study of blood T cell repertoires in COVID-19. Living in 24 US areas, the participants were between roughly 18 and 89 years of age. Among Cohort 3 donors, those recovered had two negative PCRs, clearance, or symptom resolution. The repertoire was sequenced with immunoSEQ multiplex PCR; TCRdb's copy has only in-frame clones and lacks some. The repertoire holds 300,000 or so clones, with roughly 87% as singletons. This CDR3 has 14 residues. Germline trimming cut 4 bases from V and 10 bases from J; bases unmatched to any gene: 9. Germline V gene lookup returns CDR1 SGHNT and CDR2 YYREEE (reference sequence).

The TCR sequence derives from a woman aged 25 to 39 who had recovered from COVID-19. Sequenced input: PBMCs or T cells enriched from blood (not recorded which). V and J are TRBV5-4 and TRBJ1-4, with 8 bases fitting TRBD1. As DNA, the CDR3 is TGTGCCAGCAGCCATGGACAGGGTCGCGGAAAACTGTTTTTT. Translated: CASSHGQGRGKLFF.